The clone carrying this T cell receptor (beta chain) was detected a few times. What it binds is not known. The entry originates in a study of early T cells in non-severe SARS-CoV-2 infection. Background on the study: The authors sequenced bulk RNA from unsorted whole blood, leaving chains unpaired.

Study results and limitations: Matching results from VDJdb favored anti-spike CD8 responses, leaving private and CD4 specificities undetected.

Tagging with unique molecular identifiers was applied to individual cDNA molecules. A single record per CDR3 protein comes from TCRdb applying MiXCR to the 5' RACE reads. The repertoire holds tens of thousands of distinct CDR3 sequences, with 9.1% as singletons. This TCR was sampled from an adult who was a healthcare worker with PCR-confirmed SARS-CoV-2 infection or an uninfected control (not recorded which). The sequenced sample was whole blood.

The CDR3 reads CASSLSPGQGLYEQYF. The DNA of the CDR3 is TGTGCCAGCAGTTTATCACCGGGACAGGGACTCTACGAGCAGTACTTC. V gene TRBV27 combines with J gene TRBJ2-7; 9 positions match TRBD1. The CDR3 sequence is 16 residues long. Germline V gene sequence: CDR1 MNHEY, CDR2 SMNVEV (reference sequence). V trimming: 0 bases; J trimming: 3 bases; junction bases outside the gene matches: 6.